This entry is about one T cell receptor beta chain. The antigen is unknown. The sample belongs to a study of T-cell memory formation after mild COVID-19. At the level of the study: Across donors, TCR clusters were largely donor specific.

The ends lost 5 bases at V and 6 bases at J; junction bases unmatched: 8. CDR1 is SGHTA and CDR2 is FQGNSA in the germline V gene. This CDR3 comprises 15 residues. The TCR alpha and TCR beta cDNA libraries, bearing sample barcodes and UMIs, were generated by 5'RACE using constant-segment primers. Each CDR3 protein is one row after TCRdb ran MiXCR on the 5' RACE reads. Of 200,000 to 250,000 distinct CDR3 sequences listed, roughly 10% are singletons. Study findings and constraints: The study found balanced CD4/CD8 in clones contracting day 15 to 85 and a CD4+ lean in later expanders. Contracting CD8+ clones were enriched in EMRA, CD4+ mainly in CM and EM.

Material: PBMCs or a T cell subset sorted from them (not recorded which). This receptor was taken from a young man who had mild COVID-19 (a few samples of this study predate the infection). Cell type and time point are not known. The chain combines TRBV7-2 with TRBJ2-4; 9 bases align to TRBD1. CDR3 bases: TGTGCCAGCAGCCTTAGTGGGACAGGGTTAAACATTCAGTACTTC. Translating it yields CASSLSGTGLNIQYF.